Presented here are 30 T cell receptor beta chains from one specimen sequenced in a study of cytomegalovirus exposure and HLA in healthy donors. The repertoire was sequenced with immunoSEQ multiplex PCR; TCRdb's copy has only in-frame clones and lacks some. The sample has 59,000 or so clones; 75% to 90% are singletons. Material: PBMCs. These receptors all come from a woman aged 18-35 years in good health and CMV-seronegative.

The chain joins TRBV10-3 to TRBJ1-1; no firm D call. Trimming took 2 bases from V and 2 from J, leaving 12 bases between them. The CDR3 has 15 amino acids. Germline CDR1 and CDR2: ENHRY and SYGVKD. The CDR3 DNA reads TGTGCCATCAGTGAGCCTCATCGGGGAAACACTGAAGCTTTCTTT. This codes for CAISEPHRGNTEAFF.

V usage is TRBV4-3 and J usage is TRBJ1-5; 7 bases match TRBD1. Unmatched junction bases numbered 4, after V lost 0 bases and J lost 11 bases. The germline V gene encodes CDR1 LGHNA and CDR2 YSLEER. CDR3 length: 13 residues. In DNA, the CDR3 is TGCGCCAGCAGCCAAGACAGGGGGGATTCCCAGCATTTT. It yields the protein CASSQDRGDSQHF.

This chain joins TRBV6-9 and TRBJ1-2; TRBD1 is a possible D gene (5 bases). This CDR3 region has 16 residues. Germline V CDR1 and CDR2: MNHGY, SVAAGI. With 6 bases removed from V and 8 bases from J, the gap between germline ends came to 25 bases. CDR3 bases: TGTGCCAGCAGACCCGATCCGGGACGGAGGGGTTGGGGCTACACCTTC. Translation gives CASRPDPGRRGWGYTF.

The CDR3 loop reads CATTGGPYEQYF. CDR3 bases: TGTGCCACCACCGGGGGGCCCTACGAGCAGTACTTC. This rearrangement joins TRBV10-3 to TRBJ2-7; perhaps TRBD2 as D (7 bases). Trimming removed 10 bases at V and 2 bases at J, with 12 bases between. CDR3 length: 12 residues. Germline CDR1 and CDR2: ENHRY and SYGVKD.

The chain carries TRBV19 and TRBJ1-1; 7 bases align to TRBD1. This CDR3 contains 14 residues. V dropped 3 bases and J dropped 2; count of bases not matched to a gene: 3. Looked up from germline, CDR1 is LNHDA and CDR2 is SQIVND (reference sequence). The DNA of the CDR3 is TGTGCCAGTAGTATGGGACAGCAAAACACTGAAGCTTTCTTT. This encodes CASSMGQQNTEAFF.

Here the CDR3 DNA reads TGTGCCAGTAGTATAGCGGCCGTGGGGGGGAGAGCCTACAATGAGCAGTTCTTC. This gives the protein CASSIAAVGGRAYNEQFF. The rearrangement uses TRBV19 and TRBJ2-1; 7 nucleotides agree with TRBD2. With V trimmed by 1 base and J by 2 bases, 11 bases remained unmatched. Germline V lookup: CDR1 LNHDA, CDR2 SQIVND (reference sequence). The CDR3 is 18 amino acids.

As for this clone: The identical CDR3 is also encoded by other nucleotide sequences in the sample. The chain joins TRBV29-1 to TRBJ2-2; maybe TRBD2 (6 bases). The CDR3 is made up of 12 amino acids. Trimming cost V 4 bases and J 4 bases, with 7 bases left between them. The germline gives CDR1 SQVTM, CDR2 ANQGSEA. The CDR3 spells CSVVGGTGELFF. DNA for the CDR3: TGCAGCGTTGTCGGGGGCACCGGGGAGCTGTTTTTT.

This clone has more than one count but fewer than ten. The rearrangement uses TRBV6-5 and TRBJ1-6; D may be TRBD1 (6 bases). Germline lookup yields CDR1 MNHEY and CDR2 SVGAGI. The length of the CDR3 is 14 residues. V shed 5 bases and J shed 7 bases, with 12 bases lying between them. The CDR3 DNA sequence: TGTGCCAGCAGTCGAGGGGGTTCGAATTCACCCCTCCACTTT. Its protein is CASSRGGSNSPLHF.

This chain joins TRBV4-3 and TRBJ1-3; D remains unclear. Germline V gives CDR1 LGHNA, CDR2 YSLEER. V was cut by 3 bases and J by 7 bases, with 22 bases left in between. This CDR3 contains 17 residues. CDR3 region: CASSQALGPRRGNTIYF. The CDR3 DNA sequence: TGCGCCAGCAGCCAGGCCCTTGGACCCAGGAGAGGGAACACCATATATTTT.

The chain uses TRBV10-3 and TRBJ1-2, with 9 bases fitting TRBD1. This CDR3 comprises 13 residues. Germline V gene lookup returns CDR1 ENHRY and CDR2 SYGVKD. Trimming took 3 bases from V and 9 from J; bases not matched to a gene: 5. The DNA of the CDR3 is TGTGCCATCAGTGAATCGGGACAGGGACGCTACACCTTC. Its protein is CAISESGQGRYTF.

The rearrangement uses TRBV30 and TRBJ2-1; TRBD1 is a possible D gene (6 bases). With 1 base removed from V and 2 bases from J, the gap between germline ends came to 9 bases. The CDR3 loop spans 14 amino acids. Looked up from germline, CDR1 is GTSNPN and CDR2 is SVGIG (reference sequence). CDR3: CAWSGTATYNEQFF. CDR3 in DNA: TGTGCCTGGAGTGGGACAGCTACCTACAATGAGCAGTTCTTC.

J is TRBJ1-2 and V is TRBV7-2; 7 bases align to TRBD1. The CDR3 is 17 amino acids. Losses at the gene ends were 4 bases for V and 7 bases for J; bases not matched to a gene: 18. Germline V lookup: CDR1 SGHTA, CDR2 FQGNSA. CDR3 amino acids: CASSYSYTGALGGGYTF. As DNA, the CDR3 is TGTGCCAGCAGCTATTCCTATACAGGGGCCCTCGGTGGTGGCTACACCTTC.

The chain employs TRBV15 and TRBJ2-5; the D is unclear. V was trimmed by 3 bases and J by 5 bases, leaving 22 bases between them. Per the germline V gene, CDR1 is LNHNV and CDR2 is YYDKDF (reference sequence). The CDR3 covers 17 residues. In nucleotides, the CDR3 is TGTGCCACCAGCAGCCCCGTAGGTGTCAGACTCGGGGAGACCCAGTACTTC. Encoded protein: CATSSPVGVRLGETQYF.

To note about this clone: Compared with germline, one end of the junction differs, possibly owing to a read error. The J gene is TRBJ2-1, the V gene TRBV7-7, with 9 positions matching TRBD2. Germline lookup yields CDR1 SSHAT and CDR2 FNYEAQ (reference sequence). This CDR3 has 15 amino acids. The CDR3 protein is CASSPAGGPYNEQFF. The CDR3 nucleotides are TGTGCTAGCAGCCCAGCGGGAGGCCCCTACAATGAGCAGTTCTTC.

CDR3 DNA: TGTGCCAGCTCACCAAGGACAAACACTGAAGCTTTCTTT. Translated, it gives CASSPRTNTEAFF. J is TRBJ1-1 and V is TRBV18, with D possibly matching TRBD1 (5 bases). The CDR3 has 13 residues. Looked up from germline, CDR1 is KGHSH and CDR2 is LQKENI. Trimming removed 2 bases from V and 2 bases from J, with 6 bases in between.

This CDR3 reads CASRRSVGGETQYF. CDR3 DNA sequence: TGTGCCAGCAGACGATCGGTGGGGGGAGAGACCCAGTACTTC. The J gene is TRBJ2-5, the V gene TRBV2; perhaps TRBD2 as D (6 bases). V was clipped by 6 bases and J by 4 bases, with 15 bases between them. The CDR3 length is 14 residues. Per the germline V gene, CDR1 is SNHLY and CDR2 is FYNNEI.

The chain carries TRBV4-2 and TRBJ1-5; 11 nucleotides agree with TRBD1. Germline values: CDR1 LGHNA, CDR2 YNFKEQ. Unmatched junction bases numbered 6, after V lost 2 bases and J lost 6 bases. This CDR3 contains 16 residues. The DNA for the CDR3 is TGTGCCAGCAGCCAAAGCGGACAGGGGGCAGCTCAGCCCCAGCATTTT. The encoded protein is CASSQSGQGAAQPQHF.

V gene TRBV10-3 combines with J gene TRBJ2-1; 8 positions match TRBD1. Germline CDR1 and CDR2: ENHRY and SYGVKD. The CDR3 length is 15 residues. The V and J ends lost 6 bases and 4 bases, in that order; junction bases with no gene match: 8. In DNA, the CDR3 is TGTGCCATCAGCCTACAGGGGGGAACTTACAATGAGCAGTTCTTC. Encoded protein: CAISLQGGTYNEQFF.

This clone was observed a single time. V and J are TRBV7-6 and TRBJ1-1, with no clear D. Trimming stripped 2 bases from V and 4 bases from J, with 11 bases between. Germline V gives CDR1 SGHVS, CDR2 FNYEAQ. The CDR3 is 14 amino acids. CDR3 nucleotides: TGTGCCAGCAGCTTACGGGAGGGTGGCACTGAAGCTTTCTTT. This gives the protein CASSLREGGTEAFF.

The chain has TRBV6-6 and TRBJ1-1; tentative D call: TRBD1 (6 bases). Germline CDR1 is MNHNY and CDR2 is SVGAGI (reference sequence). Between the trimmed V and J ends, which lost 0 bases and 1 base, there was a span of 6 bases. This CDR3 spans 14 amino acids. The CDR3 sequence: CASSYSTGNTEAFF. As DNA, the CDR3 is TGTGCCAGCAGTTACTCGACAGGGAACACTGAAGCTTTCTTT.

The rearrangement links TRBV7-9 to TRBJ2-3; 9 bases line up with TRBD2. The V and J ends lost 5 bases and 9 bases, in that order; junction bases with no gene match: 12. The CDR3 contains 15 residues. Germline V lookup: CDR1 SEHNR, CDR2 FQNEAQ (reference sequence). The CDR3 is CASSPPGLAPWTQYF. The CDR3 DNA reads as TGTGCCAGCAGCCCCCCTGGACTAGCGCCTTGGACGCAGTATTTT.

This rearrangement joins TRBV9 to TRBJ2-1; D is undetermined. CDR1 and CDR2 from the germline V gene are SGDLS and YYNGEE. The CDR3 runs to 17 residues. The ends were cut back, 0 bases at V and 0 bases at J, with 13 bases in the middle. CDR3 DNA: TGTGCCAGCAGCGTAGATCCCGGTTCTAGCTCCTACAATGAGCAGTTCTTC. This sequence encodes CASSVDPGSSSYNEQFF.

This sequence joins TRBV11-1 and TRBJ2-2, with 9 bases lining up with TRBD2. This CDR3 spans 17 amino acids. The V gene's germline CDR1 is SGHAT and CDR2 FQDESV (reference sequence). Trimming at V came to 8 bases and at J to 5 bases, leaving 15 bases not matched to a gene. Written as DNA, the CDR3 is TGTGCCAGCTCAACGCGGGAGGGCCTAAGAGGTACCGGGGAGCTGTTTTTT. Protein sequence: CASSTREGLRGTGELFF.

The chain recombines TRBV7-8 with TRBJ2-7; D is possibly TRBD2 (5 bases). This CDR3 is 13 amino acids long. Trimming left V 5 bases short and J 7 bases short, with 15 bases between. Germline CDR1 and CDR2: SGHVS and FQNEAQ. The CDR3 DNA reads TGTGCCAGCAGCGTACGAGAGAGCGGAGAGCAGTACTTC. Residues: CASSVRESGEQYF. The complete variable domain, with remaining parts taken from reference TRBV7-8 and TRBJ2-7, reads GAGVSQSPRYKVAKRGQDVALRCDPISGHVSLFWYQQALGQGPEFLTYFQNEAQLDKSGLPSDRFFAERPEGSVSTLKIQRTQQEDSAVYLCASSVRESGEQYFGPGTRLTVT.

The chain employs TRBV5-1 and TRBJ2-7, with 8 nucleotides matching TRBD1. The length of the CDR3 is 15 residues. V dropped 4 bases and J dropped 3; count of bases not matched to a gene: 9. CDR1 is SGHRS and CDR2 is YFSETQ in the germline V gene. The CDR3: CASSEMQGADYEQYF. In DNA, the CDR3 is TGCGCCAGCAGCGAGATGCAGGGGGCGGACTACGAGCAGTACTTC.

The gene calls are TRBV30 and TRBJ2-2; D may be TRBD2 (7 bases). CDR1 and CDR2 from the germline V gene are GTSNPN and SVGIG (reference sequence). Between the trimmed V and J ends, which lost 0 bases and 2 bases, there was a span of 10 bases. The CDR3 totals 15 residues. The CDR3 DNA reads as TGTGCCTGGAGTGTCCGGGGGGCTAACACCGGGGAGCTGTTTTTT. Amino acid sequence: CAWSVRGANTGELFF.

V and J are TRBV6-5 and TRBJ1-3, with a weak D call TRBD1 (6 bases). Between the trimmed V and J ends, which lost 0 bases and 6 bases, there was a span of 12 bases. CDR1 MNHEY and CDR2 SVGAGI come from the germline V gene. This CDR3 spans 15 amino acids. The CDR3 nucleotides are TGTGCCAGCAGTTACTCTGGGGGCAGGGTAAACACCATATATTTT. Translation: CASSYSGGRVNTIYF.

This rearrangement joins TRBV5-1 to TRBJ2-7; 8 bases agree with TRBD1. This CDR3 spans 14 amino acids. The V gene end was trimmed by 1 base and the J gene end by 6 bases; junction bases not matched to a gene: 6. Germline lookup yields CDR1 SGHRS and CDR2 YFSETQ. CDR3 sequence: CASSLLGQGIEQYF. In DNA, the CDR3 is TGCGCCAGCAGCTTGTTAGGACAGGGAATCGAGCAGTACTTC.

The chain combines TRBV19 with TRBJ2-7, with 9 bases matching TRBD1. The ends lost 7 bases at V and 3 bases at J; junction bases unmatched: 7. The CDR3 covers 14 residues. The germline CDR1 and CDR2 sequences are LNHDA and SQIVND (reference sequence). This CDR3 is CASTPGTGYYEQYF. CDR3 coding DNA: TGTGCCAGTACCCCCGGGACAGGGTACTACGAGCAGTACTTC.

The chain is built from TRBV6-5 and TRBJ1-4; 8 bases agree with TRBD1. Germline V lookup: CDR1 MNHEY, CDR2 SVGAGI. The V and J ends lost 6 bases and 6 bases, in that order; junction bases with no gene match: 3. This CDR3 has 13 residues. Here the CDR3 reads CASSRGLDEKLFF. Written as DNA, the CDR3 is TGTGCCAGCAGCAGGGGGCTGGATGAAAAACTGTTTTTT.